The 13 T cell receptor delta chains below were found in one sample sequenced in a study of DNA immune sequencing with unique molecular identifiers. All 8 TRDV and 4 TRDJ genes were targeted in 32-plex amplification of genomic DNA. Adapter PCR followed approximately 3 barcoding PCR cycles that attached a 12-nucleotide UMI. TCRdb reanalysed the multiplex PCR reads via CATT. The table lists approximately 500 delta-chain clones, approximately 12% of them singletons. Sequencing used gamma-delta T cells enriched from blood buffy coat, or unenriched PBMCs (not recorded which). These receptors were taken from a human donor in good health.

Remarks on this clone: A far larger clone is one base from this, pointing to a likely read error. V and J are TRDV2 and TRDJ1, with 9 bases fitting TRDD3. CDR3 length equals 17 residues. In germline, CDR1 is GEAIGNYY, CDR2 EKD. The CDR3 DNA sequence: TGTGCCTATGACACTCTGGGGGATGGAAAGTACACCGATAAACTCATCTTT. Protein product: CAYDTLGDGKYTDKLIF.

Comment on this clone: A far more abundant clone sits one base away, making this likely a read error. Other nucleotide sequences in the sample specify the same CDR3. The rearrangement links TRDV2 to TRDJ1, with 7 bases matching TRDD3. Germline assignment: CDR1 GEAIGNYY and CDR2 EKD. This CDR3 region has 14 residues. DNA for the CDR3: TGTGCCTGTGACAAAGTGGGGGACACCGATAAACTCATCTTC. It yields the protein CACDKVGDTDKLIF.

A J gene of TRDJ1 was called, though the V gene was not; the table's TRDD3 call for D was not verified on the DNA. CDR3 length equals 25 residues. In DNA, the CDR3 is TGTGCCTGTGACACTTCTTTCGAACTGGGGGATCCCCTCCCAACGCGGTACCTGTACACCGATAAACTCATCTTT. This sequence encodes CACDTSFELGDPLPTRYLYTDKLIF.

Only a few counts were recorded for this clone. The rearrangement links TRDV1 to TRDJ1; unclear D gene. V gave up 3 bases and J gave up 11 bases, with 16 bases separating them. CDR1 is TSWWSYY, CDR2 QGS, per germline. The CDR3 is 13 residues long. The CDR3 is CALGDASSLSLIF. CDR3 sequence (DNA): TGTGCTCTTGGGGATGCTTCGTCACTTTCCCTCATCTTT.

This clone has more than one count but fewer than ten. The rearrangement uses TRDV2 and TRDJ1, with 13 nucleotides matching TRDD3. This CDR3 spans 16 amino acids. J was trimmed by 5 bases and V by 3 bases; bases with no gene match: 8. The germline V gene has CDR1 GEAIGNYY and CDR2 EKD. The CDR3 loop is CACDALLGDTPDKLIF. DNA for the CDR3: TGTGCCTGTGACGCCTTACTGGGGGATACGCCTGATAAACTCATCTTT.

By share, this clone counts as large (0.1 to 1%). J is TRDJ1 and V is TRDV2; no firm D call. The CDR3 spans 15 residues. Germline values: CDR1 GEAIGNYY, CDR2 EKD. V was shortened by 0 bases and J by 0 bases, with 10 bases between the two germline ends. As DNA, the CDR3 is TGTGCCTGTGACACCGTAGGGAGTTACACCGATAAACTCATCTTT. Translating gives CACDTVGSYTDKLIF.

This clone is large. V is TRDV2 and J is TRDJ2, with 12 nucleotides matching TRDD3. CDR3 length: 18 residues. Germline trimming cut 0 bases from V and 3 bases from J; bases unmatched to any gene: 7. CDR1 is GEAIGNYY and CDR2 is EKD in the germline V gene. CDR3 DNA: TGTGCCTGTGACACCCTACTGGGGGATACTTCTCTGACAGCACAACTCTTCTTT. This sequence encodes CACDTLLGDTSLTAQLFF.

A word on this clone: The protein that TCRdb holds for this DNA derives from a much larger clone and differs from the translated DNA at residue 3, which likely indicates a read error; the protein shown here is translated from the DNA. This chain links TRDV2 with TRDJ1; TRDD3 agrees at 11 bases. CDR1 is GEAIGNYY and CDR2 is EKD in the germline V gene. The CDR3 runs 15 residues. CDR3 in amino acids: CASDPLGDKSDKLIF. As DNA, the CDR3 is TGTGCCAGTGACCCACTGGGGGATAAATCCGATAAACTCATCTTT.

By share, this clone counts as medium-sized. V is TRDV2 and J is TRDJ2; D remains unclear. The V gene's germline CDR1 is GEAIGNYY and CDR2 EKD. V was shortened by 3 bases and J by 0 bases, with 13 bases between the two germline ends. The CDR3 loop spans 16 amino acids. CDR3 in DNA: TGTGCCTGTGACCCCGCGGGACCCGCTTTGACAGCACAACTCTTCTTT. Encoded protein: CACDPAGPALTAQLFF.

About this clone itself: One base separates it from a far larger clone, so it is likely a read error. This chain uses TRDV1 with TRDJ1; tentatively, D is TRDD3 (7 bases). TCRdb leaves out the J gene; it was filled in here by matching the DNA to germline. The CDR3 consists of 26 residues. Trimming left V 1 base short and J 3 bases short, with 45 bases between. Germline loops: CDR1 TSWWSYY, CDR2 QGS. As DNA, the CDR3 is TGTGCTCTTGGGGAACCCCCTCCTACGGATTCAGTACTGGTGGATACGCCCCAGACGGCCGCCGATAAACTCATCTTT. Its translation: CALGEPPPTDSVLVDTPQTAADKLIF.

As regards this clone: TCRdb's protein, taken from a much larger clone, differs from this DNA's translation at residue 4, likely owing to a read error; the protein displayed comes from the DNA. V and J are TRDV2 and TRDJ1; 12 bases agree with TRDD3. The CDR3 sequence is 16 residues long. Per germline, CDR1 GEAIGNYY and CDR2 EKD. The J segment lost 3 bases and the V segment lost 6 bases, leaving 10 bases of the junction unmatched. In DNA, the CDR3 is TGTGCCTGTAACAAGCTGGGGGATACGCAGGCCGATAAACTCATCTTT. It encodes CACNKLGDTQADKLIF.

This clone appeared a few times. This DNA's translation differs at residue 8 from TCRdb's protein, which comes from a much larger clone; a read error is likely, and the protein shown is translated from the DNA. The CDR3 loop is CACDLLGSDTDKLIF. CDR3 nucleotides: TGTGCCTGTGACCTACTGGGGTCAGACACCGATAAACTCATCTTT. The chain uses TRDV2 and TRDJ1, with 7 positions matching TRDD3. Germline values: CDR1 GEAIGNYY, CDR2 EKD. This CDR3 contains 15 residues. V gave up 3 bases and J gave up 0 bases; unmatched junction bases: 6.

This clone came up a few times. TCRdb attributes to this sequence the protein of a much larger clone, which differs from the DNA translation at residue 12; a read error is likely, and the protein displayed is translated from the DNA. The chain is built from TRDV2 and TRDJ3, with TRDD3 as a possible D gene (5 bases). Per the germline V gene, CDR1 is GEAIGNYY and CDR2 is EKD. The CDR3 sequence is 20 residues long. The V end was cut by 0 bases, the J end by 2 bases, with 19 bases between. The DNA for the CDR3 is TGTGCCTGTGACACCTTGGGGACCACGAACGGCCCCTGGGACACCCGACAGATGTTTTTC. It translates to CACDTLGTTNGPWDTRQMFF.